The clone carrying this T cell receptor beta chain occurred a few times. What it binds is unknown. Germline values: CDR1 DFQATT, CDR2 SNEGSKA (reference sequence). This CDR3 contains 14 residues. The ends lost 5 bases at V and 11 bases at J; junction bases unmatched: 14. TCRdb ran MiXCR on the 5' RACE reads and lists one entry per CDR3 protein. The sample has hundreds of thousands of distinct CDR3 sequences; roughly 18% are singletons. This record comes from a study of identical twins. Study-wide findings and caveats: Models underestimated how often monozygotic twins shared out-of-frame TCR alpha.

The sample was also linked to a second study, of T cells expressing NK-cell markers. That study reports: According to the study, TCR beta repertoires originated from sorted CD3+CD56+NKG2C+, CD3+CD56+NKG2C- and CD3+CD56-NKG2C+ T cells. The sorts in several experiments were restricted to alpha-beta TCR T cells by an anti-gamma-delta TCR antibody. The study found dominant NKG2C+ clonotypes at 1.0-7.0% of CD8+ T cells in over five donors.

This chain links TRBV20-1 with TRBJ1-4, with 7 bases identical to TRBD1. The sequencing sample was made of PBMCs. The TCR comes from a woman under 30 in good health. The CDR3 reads CSAGHRGEGLKLFF. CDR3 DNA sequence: TGCAGTGCTGGCCACAGGGGTGAGGGACTGAAACTGTTTTTT.